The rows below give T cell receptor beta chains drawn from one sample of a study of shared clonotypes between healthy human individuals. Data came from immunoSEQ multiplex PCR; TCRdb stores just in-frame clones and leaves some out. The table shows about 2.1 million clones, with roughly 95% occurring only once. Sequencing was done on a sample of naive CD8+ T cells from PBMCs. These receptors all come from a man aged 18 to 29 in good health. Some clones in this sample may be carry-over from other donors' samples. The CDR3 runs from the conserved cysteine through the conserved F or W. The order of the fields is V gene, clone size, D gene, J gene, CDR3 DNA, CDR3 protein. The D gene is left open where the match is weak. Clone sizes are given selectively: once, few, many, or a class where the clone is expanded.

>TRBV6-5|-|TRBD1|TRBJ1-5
TGTGCCAGCAGCCCGGGACAGGGGAACAATCAGCCCCAGCATTTT
CASSPGQGNNQPQHF
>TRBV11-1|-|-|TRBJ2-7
TGTGCCAGCAGCACTCCGGACCGAGGTTACGAGCAGTACTTC
CASSTPDRGYEQYF
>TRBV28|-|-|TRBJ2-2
TGTGCCAGCAGTGCCCTGAGGGGAGTCCCCGGGGAGCTGTTTTTT
CASSALRGVPGELFF
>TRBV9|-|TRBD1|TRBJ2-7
TGTGCCAGCAGCGTAGAAGGGACAGGGGTCTACGAGCAGTACTTC
CASSVEGTGVYEQYF
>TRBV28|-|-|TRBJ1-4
TGTGCCAGCAGCTACGGGGCAGGAGGAACTAATGAAAAACTGTTTTTT
CASSYGAGGTNEKLFF
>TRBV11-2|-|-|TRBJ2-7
TGTGCCAGCAGCTTACTTTGGGCGAGCGAGCAGTACTTC
CASSLLWASEQYF
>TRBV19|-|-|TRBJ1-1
TGTGCCAGTAGTATAGATCTAGAGACAGACGAAGCTTTCTTT
CASSIDLETDEAFF
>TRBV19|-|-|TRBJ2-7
TGTGCCAGTAGTATACGGACAGACTCCTACGAGCAGTACTTC
CASSIRTDSYEQYF
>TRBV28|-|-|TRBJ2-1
TGTGCCAGCAGTTCGACCCCGGGCGCCCACAATGAGCAGTTCTTC
CASSSTPGAHNEQFF
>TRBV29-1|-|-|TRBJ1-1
TGCAGCGTTGACACAAACACTGAAGCTTTCTTT
CSVDTNTEAFF
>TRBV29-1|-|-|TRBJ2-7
TGCAGCGTCGCGACTTTCTACGAGCAGTACTTC
CSVATFYEQYF
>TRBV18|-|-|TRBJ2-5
TGTGCCAGCTCACCAAAGACTAGTCTCCGAGAGACCCAGTACTTC
CASSPKTSLRETQYF
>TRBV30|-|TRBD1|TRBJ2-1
TGTGCCTGGACCAGGGGGTCCGAGCAGTTCTTC
CAWTRGSEQFF
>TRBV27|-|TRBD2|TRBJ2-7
TGTGCCAGCACCGGGAGCGGGAGGCCCTACGAGCAGTACTTC
CASTGSGRPYEQYF
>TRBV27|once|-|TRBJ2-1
TGTGCCAGCAGTTTGGCTACGGGACGTCCGGTGAATGAGCAGTTCTTC
CASSLATGRPVNEQFF
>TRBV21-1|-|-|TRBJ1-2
TGTGCCAGCAGACTCCATGGCTACACCTTC
CASRLHGYTF
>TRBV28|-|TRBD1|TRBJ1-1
TGTGCCAGCATTAGGCAGGGGGCGATACAGGGTTCTGAAGCTTTCTTT
CASIRQGAIQGSEAFF
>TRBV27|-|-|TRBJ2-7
TGTGCCAGCAGTTCAGGGCAGGTTATCTACGAGCAGTACTTC
CASSSGQVIYEQYF
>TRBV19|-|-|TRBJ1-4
TGTGCCAGTAGTGGAAGGACTGCAACTAATGAAAAACTGTTTTTT
CASSGRTATNEKLFF
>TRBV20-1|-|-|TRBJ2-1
TGCAGTGCTCCCGGACTTGATGAGCAGTTCTTC
CSAPGLDEQFF
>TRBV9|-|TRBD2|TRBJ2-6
TGTGCCAGCAGCGTAAGGTTAGCGGGAGATACTGGGGCCAACGTCCTGACTTTC
CASSVRLAGDTGANVLTF
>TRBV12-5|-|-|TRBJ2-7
TGTGCTAGTGGTTTGGTACGGGGTGGGACCTACGAGCAGTACTTC
CASGLVRGGTYEQYF
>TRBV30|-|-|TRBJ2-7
TGTGCCTGGACGGTTGGGTACGAGCAGTACTTC
CAWTVGYEQYF
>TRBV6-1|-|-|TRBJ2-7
TGTGCCAGCAGTGAAGCGGCACTTCTGGGGCTAACCCGCTACGAGCAGTACTTC
CASSEAALLGLTRYEQYF
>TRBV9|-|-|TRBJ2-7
TGTGCCAGCAGCGCCCCGGGGCCCTCGGTCGAGCAGTACTTC
CASSAPGPSVEQYF
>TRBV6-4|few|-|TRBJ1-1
TGTGCCAGCAGTGAGGGTGTGAACACTGAAGCTTTCTTT
CASSEGVNTEAFF
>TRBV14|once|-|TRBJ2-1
TGTGCCAGCAGCCAAGATCGGTGGGTTACGATGTACAATGAGCAGTTCTTC
CASSQDRWVTMYNEQFF
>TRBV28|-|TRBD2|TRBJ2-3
TGTGCCAGCAGTTTAGGGCGGGAGGTCACAGATACGCAGTATTTT
CASSLGREVTDTQYF
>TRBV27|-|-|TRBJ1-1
TGTGCCAGCAGTTACGTTGCAGGGGCCACTGAAGCTTTCTTT
CASSYVAGATEAFF
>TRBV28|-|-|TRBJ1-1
TGTGCCAGCACTATCCAGGGTGCTCGAGGGACTGAAGCTTTCTTT
CASTIQGARGTEAFF
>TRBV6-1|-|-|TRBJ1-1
TGTGCCAGCAACCCCACGGGGGCCGGTGAAGCTTTCTTT
CASNPTGAGEAFF
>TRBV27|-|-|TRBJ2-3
TGTGCCAGCAGTTTATCGGCTGGGGACACAGATACGCAGTATTTT
CASSLSAGDTDTQYF
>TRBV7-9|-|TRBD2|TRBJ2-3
TGTGCCAGCAGCTCCGGACTAGCGGGGGATACGCAGTATTTT
CASSSGLAGDTQYF
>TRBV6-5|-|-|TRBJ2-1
TGTGCCACCGGGACTCCGAGGGACAATGAGCAGTTCTTC
CATGTPRDNEQFF
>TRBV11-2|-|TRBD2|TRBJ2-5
TGTGCCAGCAGCAAACTAGCGGGAGCGCAAGAGACCCAGTACTTC
CASSKLAGAQETQYF
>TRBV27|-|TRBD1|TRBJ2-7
TGTGCCAGCAGTCTTAGGACAGGAATTTACGAGCAGTACTTC
CASSLRTGIYEQYF
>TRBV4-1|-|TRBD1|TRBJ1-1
TGCGCCAGCAGCCCCCCGTCCCGGGACAGGGCGGGGATGAACACTGAAGCTTTCTTT
CASSPPSRDRAGMNTEAFF
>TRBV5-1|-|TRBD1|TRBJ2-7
TGCGCCAGCAGCACATCCGCAGGGGGCAACGAGCAGTACTTC
CASSTSAGGNEQYF
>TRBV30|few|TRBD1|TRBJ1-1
TGTGCCTGGAGTAGGGGGACAGGGGTCACTGAAGCTTTCTTT
CAWSRGTGVTEAFF
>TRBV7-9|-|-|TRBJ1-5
TGTGCCAGCAGCTCCGAGACGGCTAGCAATCAGCCCCAGCATTTT
CASSSETASNQPQHF
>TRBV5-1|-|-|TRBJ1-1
TGCGCCAGCAAACTCGGAGCCACTGAAGCTTTCTTT
CASKLGATEAFF
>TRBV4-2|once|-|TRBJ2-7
TGTGCCAGCAGCCCCGAAGACGGCGCCTACGAGCAGTACTTC
CASSPEDGAYEQYF
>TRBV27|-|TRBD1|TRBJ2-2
TGTGCCAGCGGAACAGGGGGCAACACCGGGGAGCTGTTTTTT
CASGTGGNTGELFF
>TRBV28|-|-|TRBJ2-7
TGTGCCAGCAGACCACAGGGCTCCTACGAGCAGTACTTC
CASRPQGSYEQYF
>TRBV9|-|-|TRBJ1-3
TGTGCCAGCAGCGCAACAATATCCGAAGGGACCTCTGGAAACACCATATATTTT
CASSATISEGTSGNTIYF
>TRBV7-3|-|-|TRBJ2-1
TGTGCCAGCAGCCCGGCCGGCCTCTCCGGCAATGAGCAGTTCTTC
CASSPAGLSGNEQFF
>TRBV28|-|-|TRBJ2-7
TGTGCCAGCAGCCCCCGCAGGAGCTCCTACGAGCAGTACTTC
CASSPRRSSYEQYF
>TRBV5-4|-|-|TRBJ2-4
TGTGCCAGCAGCTTGGCCATAACCGTGACGGTTCTAGCCAAAAACATTCAGTACTTC
CASSLAITVTVLAKNIQYF
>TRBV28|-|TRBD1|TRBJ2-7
TGTGCCAGCGGAACAGGGGGCACCTACGAGCAGTACTTC
CASGTGGTYEQYF
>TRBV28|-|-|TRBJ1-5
TGTGCCAGCAGTTTTGTGTATAGCAATCAGCCCCAGCATTTT
CASSFVYSNQPQHF
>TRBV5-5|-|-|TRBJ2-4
TGTGCCAGCAGCGATATAGCCAAAAACATTCAGTACTTC
CASSDIAKNIQYF
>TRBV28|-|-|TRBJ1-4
TGTGCCAGCAGTGGAGGGGAGGAAAAACTGTTTTTT
CASSGGEEKLFF
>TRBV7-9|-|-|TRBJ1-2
TGTGCCAGCAGCGACCGGGACGGCTTTAACTATGGCTACACCTTC
CASSDRDGFNYGYTF
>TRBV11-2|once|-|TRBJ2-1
TGTGCCAGCAGACCTTGGAGGTCATCCAGGGCGGGTGAGCAGTTCTTC
CASRPWRSSRAGEQFF
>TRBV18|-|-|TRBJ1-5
TGTGCCAGCTCAACGAAAACAAAGTGGGGGGGGGATCAACGGCCCCAGCATTTT
CASSTKTKWGGDQRPQHF
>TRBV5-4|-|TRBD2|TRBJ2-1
TGTGCCAGCAGCTTGAAGCGGGAGGTTGACAATGAGCAGTTCTTC
CASSLKREVDNEQFF
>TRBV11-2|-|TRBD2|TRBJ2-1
TGTGCCAGCAGCTCCCTAAGGACTAGCGGGAAGAGCTCCTACAATGAGCAGTTCTTC
CASSSLRTSGKSSYNEQFF
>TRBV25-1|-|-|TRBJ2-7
TGTGCCAGCACCCCTCCGGGGGACATCTACGAGCAGTACTTC
CASTPPGDIYEQYF
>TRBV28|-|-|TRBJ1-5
TGTGCCAGCAGTTTAGGGCCCAGGCAGCCCCAGCATTTT
CASSLGPRQPQHF
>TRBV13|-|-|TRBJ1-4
TGTGCCAGCAGTAGGACCGCCGCAACTAATGAAAAACTGTTTTTT
CASSRTAATNEKLFF